These 29 T cell receptor beta chains came from one sample sequenced in a study of glioma-infiltrating T cells after dendritic cell vaccination. Time point defined: after dendritic cell vaccination, including at tumor progression/relapse. Produced via immunoSEQ multiplex PCR; TCRdb's table is partial and in-frame only. The table has tens of thousands of clones, around four fifths seen once. The sequences come from blood, collected after dendritic cell vaccination. The receptors stem from a human donor with glioblastoma.

This chain links TRBV27 with TRBJ1-3; tentatively, D is TRBD1 (6 bases). The CDR3 is 17 amino acids. CDR1 is MNHEY, CDR2 SMNVEV, per germline (reference sequence). The ends were cut back, 2 bases at V and 0 bases at J, with 14 bases in the middle. The CDR3 is CASSLEGGAISGNTIYF. Here the CDR3 DNA reads TGTGCCAGCAGTTTAGAGGGGGGGGCGATCTCTGGAAACACCATATATTTT.

This clone came up a few times. The rearrangement links TRBV9 to TRBJ2-2; possible D gene TRBD2, 6 bases. The V end was cut by 6 bases, the J end by 0 bases, with 15 bases between. The length of the CDR3 is 16 residues. Per the germline V gene, CDR1 is SGDLS and CDR2 is YYNGEE. DNA of the CDR3: TGTGCCAGCACCCGGCCGGGACTTCCGAACACCGGGGAGCTGTTTTTT. Protein sequence: CASTRPGLPNTGELFF. Filled out from reference TRBV9 and TRBJ2-2, the complete variable domain reads DSGVTQTPKHLITATGQRVTLRCSPRSGDLSVYWYQQSLDQGLQFLIQYYNGEERAKGNILERFSAQQFPDLHSELNLSSLELGDSALYFCASTRPGLPNTGELFFGEGSRLTVL.

The chain has TRBV6-5 and TRBJ2-7; 9 bases fit TRBD1. The CDR3 sequence is 14 residues long. The V and J ends lost 5 bases and 2 bases, in that order; junction bases with no gene match: 4. The germline V gene encodes CDR1 MNHEY and CDR2 SVGAGI. CDR3 amino acids: CASSVQGAPYEQYF. As DNA, the CDR3 is TGTGCCAGCAGTGTACAGGGGGCGCCCTACGAGCAGTACTTC.

The V call is TRBV2, the J call TRBJ1-3, with D uncertain. The germline V gene encodes CDR1 SNHLY and CDR2 FYNNEI. The V end was cut by 8 bases, the J end by 0 bases, with 8 bases between. This CDR3 is built from 13 residues. Here the CDR3 DNA reads TGTGCCAGCGGCAATCACTCTGGAAACACCATATATTTT. Translated, it gives CASGNHSGNTIYF.

This chain links TRBV13 with TRBJ1-3, with D unclear. The ends were cut back, 8 bases at V and 0 bases at J, with 11 bases in the middle. Per germline, CDR1 PRHDT and CDR2 FYEKMQ (reference sequence). The CDR3 contains 14 residues. The CDR3 is CASAHEDSGNTIYF. In nucleotides, the CDR3 is TGTGCCAGCGCGCACGAAGACTCTGGAAACACCATATATTTT.

This sequence joins TRBV27 and TRBJ1-1; D is undetermined. V lost 1 base to trimming and J lost 5 bases, with 8 bases between them. This CDR3 is 13 amino acids long. Germline-derived CDR1 and CDR2 are MNHEY and SMNVEV (reference sequence). Written as DNA, the CDR3 is TGTGCCAGCAGTTTATTGAGATGGACTGAAGCTTTCTTT. Protein: CASSLLRWTEAFF.

The V gene is TRBV25-1, the J gene TRBJ2-5; the match to TRBD2 covers 8 bases. Germline-derived CDR1 and CDR2 are MGHDK and SYGVNS. V gave up 5 bases and J gave up 6 bases; unmatched junction bases: 11. This CDR3 comprises 15 residues. CDR3 residues: CASSQMSGGAQTQYF. CDR3 nucleotides: TGTGCCAGCAGTCAGATGTCCGGGGGGGCCCAGACCCAGTACTTC.

J is TRBJ1-6 and V is TRBV2; D possibly corresponds to TRBD1 (6 bases). The CDR3 runs 16 residues. Germline CDR1 and CDR2: SNHLY and FYNNEI. With 4 bases removed from V and 4 bases from J, the gap between germline ends came to 14 bases. The CDR3 region is CASSVQGDMYNSPLHF. In nucleotides, the CDR3 is TGTGCCAGCAGTGTACAGGGTGATATGTATAATTCACCCCTCCACTTT. Based on the CDR3 plus reference TRBV2 and TRBJ1-6, the full variable domain is EPEVTQTPSHQVTQMGQEVILRCVPISNHLYFYWYRQILGQKVEFLVSFYNNEISEKSEIFDDQFSVERPDGSNFTLKIRSTKLEDSAMYFCASSVQGDMYNSPLHFGNGTRLTVT.

This chain uses TRBV29-1 with TRBJ1-2; 7 bases map to TRBD1. The CDR3 is 13 residues long. CDR1 SQVTM and CDR2 ANQGSEA come from the germline V gene. The J segment lost 6 bases and the V segment lost 5 bases, leaving 9 bases of the junction unmatched. CDR3 coding DNA: TGCAGCGTTAGTCGGGGACAGAGCCATGGCTACACCTTC. Amino acid sequence: CSVSRGQSHGYTF. Based on the CDR3 plus reference TRBV29-1 and TRBJ1-2, the full variable domain is SAVISQKPSRDICQRGTSLTIQCQVDSQVTMMFWYRQQPGQSLTLIATANQGSEATYESGFVIDKFPISRPNLTFSTLTVSNMSPEDSSIYLCSVSRGQSHGYTFGSGTRLTVV.

CDR3 protein: CSVYGLSYEQYV. CDR3 nucleotides: TGCAGCGTATACGGACTGAGCTACGAGCAGTACGTC. The rearrangement joins TRBV29-1 to TRBJ2-7; possibly TRBD2 for D (5 bases). In germline, CDR1 is SQVTM, CDR2 ANQGSEA. There are 12 residues in the CDR3. V was cut by 6 bases and J by 3 bases, with 12 bases left in between.

This rearrangement joins TRBV12-5 to TRBJ2-7, with D maybe TRBD2 (6 bases). The CDR3 has 10 residues. The ends were cut back, 6 bases at V and 6 bases at J, with 6 bases in the middle. Per germline, CDR1 LGHNT and CDR2 FRNRAP. DNA for the CDR3: TGTGCTAGTGGCGGGAGCGAGCAGTACGTC. Its protein is CASGGSEQYV.

The genes are TRBV19 and TRBJ1-2; a weak D match, TRBD1 (6 bases). CDR1 is LNHDA, CDR2 SQIVND, per germline (reference sequence). The CDR3 has 13 residues. V was trimmed by 5 bases and J by 12 bases, leaving 19 bases between them. Here the CDR3 DNA reads TGTGCCAGTAGTCGGACAGTATTTAGCGGGGACACCTTC. Translating gives CASSRTVFSGDTF.

The chain employs TRBV20-1 and TRBJ1-6; D gene uncertain. This CDR3 has 11 amino acids. Per germline, CDR1 DFQATT and CDR2 SNEGSKA (reference sequence). Trimming took 3 bases from V and 8 from J, leaving 5 bases between them. Here the CDR3 DNA reads TGCAGTGCTAGTCAGGATTCACCCCTCCACTTT. Protein product: CSASQDSPLHF.

The V and J genes are TRBV7-2 and TRBJ2-1; D is perhaps TRBD1 (5 bases). CDR3 length equals 15 residues. The V end was cut by 6 bases, the J end by 5 bases, with 17 bases between. CDR1 is SGHTA and CDR2 is FQGNSA in the germline V gene. Here the CDR3 DNA reads TGTGCCAGCAGTCGACAGTCCCTGTCCAACAATGAGCAGTTCTTC. Protein product: CASSRQSLSNNEQFF.

V usage is TRBV10-3 and J usage is TRBJ2-1; 12 nucleotides line up with TRBD2. Germline CDR1 and CDR2: ENHRY and SYGVKD. Losses at the gene ends were 0 bases for V and 8 bases for J; bases not matched to a gene: 8. This CDR3 has 17 residues. DNA for the CDR3: TGTGCCATCAGTGAGTCCCTACTAGCGGGAGGAGACGATGAGCAGTTCTTC. This encodes CAISESLLAGGDDEQFF.

This chain uses TRBV7-6 with TRBJ2-2; D is unclear. Trimming took off 4 bases at V and 5 bases at J, with 2 bases between the two ends. Germline-derived CDR1 and CDR2 are SGHVS and FNYEAQ. This CDR3 is 11 amino acids long. In nucleotides, the CDR3 is TGTGCCAGCAGCTCTACCGGGGAGCTGTTTTTT. It yields the protein CASSSTGELFF.

The V and J genes are TRBV6-5 and TRBJ1-2, with D uncertain. The CDR3 has 14 amino acids. The V and J ends lost 4 bases and 1 base respectively, with 10 bases between them. CDR1 and CDR2 from the germline V gene are MNHEY and SVGAGI. In DNA form, the CDR3 reads TGTGCCAGCAGTTCAGCGAAGATTAACTATGGCTACACCTTC. Amino acid sequence: CASSSAKINYGYTF.

This clone has more than one count but fewer than ten. The chain is built from TRBV27 and TRBJ1-2, with D possibly TRBD1 on 6 matching bases. This CDR3 has 14 amino acids. Between the trimmed V and J ends, which lost 5 bases and 2 bases, there was a span of 12 bases. Germline loops: CDR1 MNHEY, CDR2 SMNVEV (reference sequence). CDR3 sequence (DNA): TGTGCCAGCAGTCCGCAGGGGCCCAACTATGGCTACACCTTC. Residues: CASSPQGPNYGYTF.

This clone occurred a few times. The V and J genes are TRBV27 and TRBJ2-7; D remains unclear. The CDR3 contains 13 residues. Trimming cost V 6 bases and J 7 bases, with 16 bases left between them. Germline V gene sequence: CDR1 MNHEY, CDR2 SMNVEV (reference sequence). This CDR3 reads CASSPLRFGEQYF. The CDR3 coding sequence is TGTGCCAGCAGCCCCCTCCGGTTCGGGGAGCAGTACTTC.

V gene TRBV2 combines with J gene TRBJ2-1, with D perhaps matching TRBD2 (6 bases). Germline CDR1 reads SNHLY; CDR2 reads FYNNEI. The CDR3 totals 13 residues. With 4 bases removed from V and 7 bases from J, the gap between germline ends came to 11 bases. CDR3 nucleotide sequence: TGTGCCAGCAGTGTCGGGACTCCAAATGAGCAGTTCTTC. It is translated as CASSVGTPNEQFF. The whole variable domain, filled in from reference TRBV2 and TRBJ2-1, reads EPEVTQTPSHQVTQMGQEVILRCVPISNHLYFYWYRQILGQKVEFLVSFYNNEISEKSEIFDDQFSVERPDGSNFTLKIRSTKLEDSAMYFCASSVGTPNEQFFGPGTRLTVL.

Only a few counts were recorded for this clone. The chain uses TRBV7-9 and TRBJ1-2, with TRBD1 matching 7 bases. Trimming at V came to 5 bases and at J to 5 bases, leaving 5 bases not matched to a gene. Germline V CDR1 and CDR2: SEHNR, FQNEAQ (reference sequence). The CDR3 has 13 amino acids. The CDR3 reads CASSRDSEYGYTF. CDR3 in DNA: TGTGCCAGCAGCCGGGACAGCGAGTATGGCTACACCTTC.

This clone is medium-sized. The gene calls are TRBV19 and TRBJ2-7; TRBD1 aligns across 7 bases. The CDR3 runs to 14 residues. CDR1 and CDR2 (germline): LNHDA, SQIVND (reference sequence). V lost 3 bases, J lost 2 bases, and 4 bases stayed unmatched. CDR3 protein: CASSIGQGAYEQYF. The CDR3 DNA sequence: TGTGCCAGTAGTATCGGTCAGGGGGCCTACGAGCAGTACTTC.

V usage is TRBV11-2 and J usage is TRBJ2-5; possibly TRBD1 for D (5 bases). Deletions cut 2 bases from V and 2 bases from J, with 12 bases between. This CDR3 has 15 amino acids. Germline V CDR1 and CDR2: SGHAT, FQNNGV. The chain's CDR3 is CASSLRGDVQETQYF. As DNA, the CDR3 is TGTGCCAGCAGCTTAAGGGGTGACGTTCAAGAGACCCAGTACTTC. The full variable domain, completed using reference TRBV11-2 and TRBJ2-5, is EAGVAQSPRYKIIEKRQSVAFWCNPISGHATLYWYQQILGQGPKLLIQFQNNGVVDDSQLPKDRFSAERLKGVDSTLKIQPAKLEDSAVYLCASSLRGDVQETQYFGPGTRLLVL.

The chain recombines TRBV7-9 with TRBJ2-5, with 7 bases that match TRBD1. Germline values: CDR1 SEHNR, CDR2 FQNEAQ (reference sequence). V shed 1 base, J shed 1 base, and the junction held 6 bases outside the gene matches. This CDR3 comprises 16 residues. CDR3 nucleotides: TGTGCCAGCAGCTTAGGTTCAGGGGGTGGCCAAGAGACCCAGTACTTC. Protein sequence: CASSLGSGGGQETQYF.

This clone was seen a few times. V is TRBV6-1 and J is TRBJ1-5; D possibly corresponds to TRBD1 (5 bases). The CDR3 totals 18 residues. V was trimmed by 4 bases and J by 0 bases, leaving 19 bases between them. Germline V gene data show CDR1 as MNHNS and CDR2 as SASEGT. The DNA for the CDR3 is TGTGCCAGCAGTGGAATCTCCAGGGAACGATCTAGCAATCAGCCCCAGCATTTT. Its protein is CASSGISRERSSNQPQHF.

The sample holds a few counts of this clone. The CDR3 coding sequence is TGTGCCACTAAAGATAGTAAGAGGGCCAACGTCCTGACTTTC. This gives the protein CATKDSKRANVLTF. V usage is TRBV19 and J usage is TRBJ2-6; D uncertain. The CDR3 consists of 14 residues. Trimming shortened V by 10 bases and J by 5 bases, and 15 bases separated the two germline ends. Germline-derived CDR1 and CDR2 are LNHDA and SQIVND (reference sequence).

The V gene is TRBV6-4, the J gene TRBJ2-1; 7 bases map to TRBD2. Unmatched junction bases numbered 7, after V lost 2 bases and J lost 9 bases. The CDR3 extends over 14 amino acids. From germline, CDR1 is MRHNA and CDR2 SNTAGT. The CDR3 reads CASSDPGRAGEQFF. CDR3 sequence (DNA): TGTGCCAGCAGTGACCCGGGGAGGGCGGGTGAGCAGTTCTTC.

The chain joins TRBV2 to TRBJ2-1, with TRBD1 as a possible D gene (5 bases). CDR1 and CDR2 (germline): SNHLY, FYNNEI. Trimming pared 8 bases from V and 10 bases from J, leaving 27 bases between. The CDR3 is made up of 16 amino acids. The DNA for the CDR3 is TGTGCCAGCTGTAGTAGTAGGGGTGGCGGAACCAGGGAGCAGTTCTTC. Translated, it gives CASCSSRGGGTREQFF.

To note about this clone: At one end the junction does not follow the germline gene, possibly because of a read error. The rearrangement joins TRBV7-9 to TRBJ2-1; the D gene is possibly TRBD2 (6 bases). This CDR3 contains 14 residues. Per the germline V gene, CDR1 is SEHNR and CDR2 is FQNEAQ (reference sequence). CDR3 loop: CASSLDSIGRERFF. In DNA, the CDR3 is TGTGCCAGCAGCTTAGATTCCATAGGACGGGAGCGGTTCTTC.